This T cell receptor (beta chain) came from a study of beta chain features in type 1 diabetes. Study-level background: Sorted cells from all samples, numbering over 85,000,000, were examined.

J lost 2 bases, V lost 6 bases, and 5 bases had no gene match. This CDR3 is built from 14 residues. Germline V CDR1 and CDR2: LNHDA, SQIVND (reference sequence). A note on this clone: Its antigen remains unknown.

Only one heparinised blood draw was taken per donor, and its volume averaged approximately 0.11 L. Reverse transcribing all isolated RNA meant expressed TCRB transcripts were sequenced. About 3.9 million reads on average were seen across naive, central memory and regulatory T cell samples. The data were produced by immunoSEQ multiplex PCR, yet TCRdb's version contains in-frame clones alone and is incomplete. The sample has some 290,000 clones, 13% to 15% seen once. General study results and limits: Whatever favoring of shorter templates PCR might show would apply equally to patients and controls. TCRB CDR3s from Type 1 diabetes patients were moderately but significantly shorter in all four CD4+ subsets.

This TCR came from a man aged 25-40 years with type 1 diabetes. The rearrangement links TRBV19 to TRBJ2-7, with 9 bases matching TRBD1. Sequencing used naive CD4+ T cells from blood. The CDR3 is CASSKGQGTYEQYF. CDR3 coding DNA: TGTGCCAGTAGCAAGGGACAGGGCACCTACGAGCAGTACTTC.